These 21 T cell receptor beta chains originate from one sample sequenced in a study of radiotherapy plus CTLA-4 blockade in lung cancer. Method: immunoSEQ multiplex PCR; TCRdb's copy keeps in-frame clones and lacks some. Of more than 90,000 clones in the sample, just under 80% were seen once. Material: peripheral blood, obtained from a patient treated with radiotherapy plus ipilimumab. These receptors originate from a human donor with non-small cell lung cancer who had a partial response to radiotherapy plus ipilimumab.

The chain joins TRBV11-2 to TRBJ2-7, with 7 bases fitting TRBD2. Trimming cost V 5 bases and J 3 bases; bases outside gene matches: 13. CDR1 is SGHAT, CDR2 FQNNGV, per germline. This CDR3 comprises 16 residues. CDR3 DNA: TGTGCCAGCAGCCCGGGGGATCTAGCGGACTACTACGAGCAGTACTTC. It translates to CASSPGDLADYYEQYF.

This sequence joins TRBV5-1 and TRBJ1-2, with D perhaps TRBD1 (6 bases). Germline V gene sequence: CDR1 SGHRS, CDR2 YFSETQ. The CDR3 totals 14 residues. V was shortened by 6 bases and J by 2 bases, with 14 bases between the two germline ends. DNA of the CDR3: TGCGCCAGCACCCTAGGGACACAGAACTATGGCTACACCTTC. The encoded protein is CASTLGTQNYGYTF.

The chain has TRBV6-5 and TRBJ2-7; maybe TRBD1 (6 bases). V was cut by 7 bases and J by 6 bases, with 16 bases left in between. Germline V gene sequence: CDR1 MNHEY, CDR2 SVGAGI. CDR3 size: 13 residues. CDR3: CASTLLQGAEQYV. The CDR3 region has the DNA TGTGCCAGCACGCTCCTACAGGGCGCCGAGCAGTACGTC.

The CDR3 nucleotides are TGTGCCATCAGTAACCCCGGGACAAAGCGCGAGCAGTACTTC. This codes for CAISNPGTKREQYF. The J gene is TRBJ2-7, the V gene TRBV10-3, with D possibly matching TRBD1 (6 bases). The CDR3 has 14 amino acids. Trimming shortened V by 5 bases and J by 6 bases, and 17 bases separated the two germline ends. Germline CDR1 and CDR2: ENHRY and SYGVKD.

The table lists this clone with a few counts. The rearrangement joins TRBV28 to TRBJ1-1; D uncertain. CDR1 is MDHEN and CDR2 is SYDVKM in the germline V gene. This CDR3 comprises 11 residues. V gave up 8 bases and J gave up 10 bases, with 14 bases separating them. CDR3 in DNA: TGTGCCAGCGTGACTTGGGAGGCAGCTTTCTTT. Encoded protein: CASVTWEAAFF.

The V gene is TRBV7-9, the J gene TRBJ2-2; 9 bases are a match to TRBD1. V shed 5 bases, J shed 3 bases, and the junction held 4 bases outside the gene matches. Looked up from germline, CDR1 is SEHNR and CDR2 is FQNEAQ (reference sequence). The CDR3 is 15 amino acids. CDR3 sequence (DNA): TGTGCCAGCAGCCAGGGACAGGGATACACCGGGGAGCTGTTTTTT. This encodes CASSQGQGYTGELFF.

Only a few counts were recorded for this clone. This sequence joins TRBV6-4 and TRBJ1-2; a possible D gene is TRBD1 (5 bases). Between the trimmed V and J ends, which lost 10 bases and 2 bases, there was a span of 17 bases. This CDR3 spans 14 amino acids. CDR1 and CDR2 (germline): MRHNA, SNTAGT. CDR3 region: CATSKGAGNYGYTF. The CDR3 DNA reads TGTGCCACTTCCAAAGGGGCAGGAAACTATGGCTACACCTTC.

The chain carries TRBV28 and TRBJ2-7; TRBD1 matches at 10 bases. This CDR3 is 15 amino acids long. The germline V gene has CDR1 MDHEN and CDR2 SYDVKM. V lost 4 bases, J lost 3 bases, and 6 bases stayed unmatched. CDR3 residues: CASSSLGTGDYEQYF. The CDR3 DNA sequence: TGTGCCAGCAGTTCGCTCGGGACAGGGGACTACGAGCAGTACTTC. Full variable domain (remainder filled in from reference TRBV28 and TRBJ2-7): DVKVTQSSRYLVKRTGEKVFLECVQDMDHENMFWYRQDPGLGLRLIYFSYDVKMKEKGDIPEGYSVSREKKERFSLILESASTNQTSMYLCASSSLGTGDYEQYFGPGTRLTVT.

The CDR3: CASSRDRVYGYTF. The CDR3, as DNA: TGTGCCAGCAGCCGTGACAGGGTCTATGGCTACACCTTC. This sequence joins TRBV28 and TRBJ1-2, with TRBD1 identical over 7 bases. The CDR3 is made up of 13 amino acids. The V and J ends lost 6 bases and 4 bases, in that order; junction bases with no gene match: 5. Germline V gene sequence: CDR1 MDHEN, CDR2 SYDVKM.

V and J are TRBV7-3 and TRBJ2-1; 7 positions match TRBD1. V gave up 5 bases and J gave up 5 bases; unmatched junction bases: 3. CDR1 is SGHTA and CDR2 is FQGTGA in the germline V gene. The CDR3 runs to 13 residues. The CDR3 loop is CASSPTGDNEQFF. DNA of the CDR3: TGTGCCAGCAGCCCCACAGGGGACAATGAGCAGTTCTTC.

The chain uses TRBV18 and TRBJ1-1, with 7 bases fitting TRBD1. The germline V gene encodes CDR1 KGHSH and CDR2 LQKENI. This CDR3 is 14 amino acids long. The junction had 4 bases not matched to a gene; V was cut back by 2 bases and J by 4 bases. CDR3 loop: CASSPASGGTEAFF. In DNA form, the CDR3 reads TGTGCCAGCTCACCAGCATCAGGGGGCACTGAAGCTTTCTTT.

The chain links TRBV5-1 to TRBJ1-3, with a possible D match to TRBD1 (5 bases). This CDR3 region has 16 residues. In germline, CDR1 is SGHRS, CDR2 YFSETQ. Trimming removed 3 bases from V and 0 bases from J, with 13 bases in between. The chain's CDR3 is CASSWGVGVSGNTIYF. DNA for the CDR3: TGCGCCAGCAGCTGGGGGGTAGGGGTCTCTGGAAACACCATATATTTT.

V gene TRBV27 combines with J gene TRBJ2-1; a weak D match, TRBD2 (6 bases). The CDR3 contains 14 residues. With 3 bases removed from V and 11 bases from J, the gap between germline ends came to 17 bases. Germline-derived CDR1 and CDR2 are MNHEY and SMNVEV (reference sequence). CDR3 amino acids: CASSLYSEGPQQFF. The CDR3 DNA reads as TGTGCCAGCAGTTTGTACTCGGAGGGCCCGCAGCAGTTCTTC.

V gene TRBV13 combines with J gene TRBJ2-4, with D tentatively TRBD1 (6 bases). This CDR3 contains 15 residues. Germline V gene sequence: CDR1 PRHDT, CDR2 FYEKMQ (reference sequence). V gave up 4 bases and J gave up 8 bases, with 18 bases separating them. CDR3 nucleotides: TGTGCCAGCAGCTCTTCCCTCCACAGGGAGCACATTCAGTACTTC. It specifies CASSSSLHREHIQYF.

V is TRBV10-2 and J is TRBJ1-2; 9 bases are a match to TRBD1. The CDR3 is made up of 13 amino acids. Trimming took 0 bases from V and 7 from J; bases not matched to a gene: 0. In germline, CDR1 is WSHSY, CDR2 SAAADI. This CDR3 reads CASSESGQGGYTF. The CDR3 nucleotides read TGCGCCAGCAGTGAGTCGGGACAGGGTGGCTACACCTTC.

CDR3 DNA sequence: TGTGCCTGGAGTGCGACTAGGACTAGCGGGAACTCAGATACGCAGTATTTT. Translation gives CAWSATRTSGNSDTQYF. The chain carries TRBV30 and TRBJ2-3; 12 bases are a match to TRBD2. V lost 1 base, J lost 4 bases, and 9 bases stayed unmatched. CDR3 length equals 17 residues. Looked up from germline, CDR1 is GTSNPN and CDR2 is SVGIG (reference sequence). The entire variable domain, with the rest obtained from reference TRBV30 and TRBJ2-3, is as follows: SQTIHQWPATLVQPVGSPLSLECTVEGTSNPNLYWYRQAAGRGLQLLFYSVGIGQISSEVPQNLSASRPQDRQFILSSKKLLLSDSGFYLCAWSATRTSGNSDTQYFGPGTRLTVL.

This chain connects TRBV10-3 to TRBJ2-1; TRBD2 agrees at 9 bases. Germline V CDR1 and CDR2: ENHRY, SYGVKD. This CDR3 is 13 amino acids long. J gave up 12 bases and V 2 bases, and 5 bases lay outside the gene matches. The CDR3: CAISEPGLAWQFF. The CDR3 DNA reads TGTGCCATCAGTGAGCCGGGACTAGCCTGGCAGTTCTTC.

The chain employs TRBV19 and TRBJ2-3; TRBD2 might be the D (6 bases). Germline lookup yields CDR1 LNHDA and CDR2 SQIVND (reference sequence). V lost 5 bases and J 6 bases, leaving 15 bases between the germline ends. The CDR3 is made up of 14 amino acids. In nucleotides, the CDR3 is TGTGCCAGTAGTCCCGGGCCCCGGGGGGATACGCAGTATTTT. Residues: CASSPGPRGDTQYF. The variable domain in full, completed from reference TRBV19 and TRBJ2-3, reads DGGITQSPKYLFRKEGQNVTLSCEQNLNHDAMYWYRQDPGQGLRLIYYSQIVNDFQKGDIAEGYSVSREKKESFPLTVTSAQKNPTAFYLCASSPGPRGDTQYFGPGTRLTVL.

The rearrangement uses TRBV4-1 and TRBJ1-1; tentative D call: TRBD1 (5 bases). CDR1 is MGHRA, CDR2 YSYEKL, per germline. The V end was cut by 3 bases, the J end by 1 base, with 12 bases between. This CDR3 is 15 amino acids long. CDR3 in amino acids: CASSQSTAANTEAFF. In nucleotides, the CDR3 is TGCGCCAGCAGCCAGTCGACAGCCGCGAACACTGAAGCTTTCTTT.

The chain combines TRBV29-1 with TRBJ2-3, with D hard to call. This CDR3 is built from 13 residues. The germline CDR1 and CDR2 sequences are SQVTM and ANQGSEA. V lost 3 bases and J 0 bases, leaving 7 bases between the germline ends. In DNA, the CDR3 is TGCAGCGTTGACAGAACCAGCACAGATACGCAGTATTTT. This translates into CSVDRTSTDTQYF.

The rearrangement links TRBV2 to TRBJ2-7; 7 nucleotides line up with TRBD2. V lost 1 base to trimming and J lost 3 bases; unmatched junction nucleotides: 12. The CDR3 length is 17 residues. Germline V gives CDR1 SNHLY, CDR2 FYNNEI. The CDR3 loop is CASSEVGGTAAGYEQYV. The DNA of the CDR3 is TGTGCCAGCAGTGAAGTCGGGGGGACCGCCGCGGGCTACGAGCAGTACGTC.